This T cell receptor (beta chain) appears in the sequencing data of a study of identical twins (TCRdb year 2016). Study-wide context: The study deep-sequenced TCR alpha and beta repertoires from monozygotic twins, unrelated adults of various ages and cord blood to test whether fetal clonotypes persist. To rule out contamination, replicate twin experiments were performed at different times with different library preparation protocols. What the work shows at the level of the full study, not this receptor alone: Out-of-frame TCR alpha sequences shared between twins showed an excess of low generation-probability sequences compared with coincidental sharing between unrelated individuals. Fewer insertions were carried by abundant cord blood beta clonotypes; a weaker similar trend was observed in young adult naive repertoires, while no such trend was observed in memory repertoires. In monozygotic twins, out-of-frame TCR alpha sharing was systematically underestimated by recombination models, although the models agreed with sharing between unrelated individuals. A weaker excess of twin sharing was found in beta out-of-frame sequences because the signal-to-noise ratio was lowered by fewer shared sequences. Invariant T cells such as MAIT and iNKT could partly confound zero-insertion analyses, though diverse VJ usage argued against this for most clonotypes. Conclusions relied on cross-sectional statistical analysis, since the same donors could not be followed over many years.

The CDR3 runs 15 amino acids, cysteine and phenylalanine included. Of all the DNA, just the CDR3 is kept, 45 bases in frame from base 1. V ends up 6 bases short and J 8 bases short, with an unmatched junction base count of 13. Looking up the germline V gene (reference sequence) yields CDR1 DFQATT and CDR2 SNEGSKA. Libraries came from 5' RACE. Reads for this sample came from an Illumina HiSeq 2000. A universal primer binding site was added through template switching, and the final cDNA carried a unique molecular identifier so that TCR cDNA molecules could be counted accurately. Specific primers in the conserved constant-segment region were used to synthesize first-strand cDNA for the TCR alpha and beta chains. Each cDNA library was double barcoded, with a SMART-Mk sample barcode plus Illumina barcodes, to control for contamination. TruSeq adapter sequences, together with Illumina sample barcodes, were added in two successive PCR steps. The Illumina HiSeq platform was used with custom primers to sequence TCR alpha and beta cDNA libraries. Under the source paper's analysis protocol: Unique molecular identifiers were extracted from raw reads with MiGEC, and CDR3 positions were determined with MiXCR. Recombination models were inferred per individual with the repgenHMM and IGoR tools using an EM algorithm. Shared clonotype analysis was performed with the tcR package in R, normalizing sharing by the product of cloneset sizes. To study raw recombination without the effects of thymic and clonal selection, out-of-frame nonproductive sequences were analyzed. TCRdb trimmed the raw reads at Q25, called clones with MiXCR and kept productive beta chains. Here each entry gathers all rows of one CDR3 protein and keeps the most common genes and DNA. These V and J calls derive from TCRdb rather than the authors' analysis. This sample gives fewer than 650,000 distinct CDR3 sequences in total; roughly 7.1% of them show up just once. The ten largest clones represent approximately 1.5% of the sample.

This clonotype was observed a few times. The specificity of this receptor is unknown. No much larger clone exists at a distance of one base, and base qualities are not known. All donors were healthy Caucasians. Three pairs of female monozygotic twins, all aged roughly 18 to 30 years, made up the twin cohort. Peripheral blood mononuclear cells were used as the source from which RNA for TCR libraries was isolated. Another study also made use of these data, one on yellow fever vaccine responses in identical twins. The second publication reports: According to the authors, in identical twins the way T cells responded to vaccination appeared partly convergent and partly personalized. In identical twins, the study followed T cell clones that responded to the vaccine with precision.

The TCR was taken from a woman between 18 and 29 years old in good health. The sequencing input was PBMCs. This sequence uses TRBV20-1 and TRBJ2-1, with 10 bases in between that match TRBD2. The DNA sequence reads TGCAGTGCGGACGGCAGCGGGGGGGCCCCCGATGAGCAGTTCTTC. Its translation is CSADGSGGAPDEQFF.